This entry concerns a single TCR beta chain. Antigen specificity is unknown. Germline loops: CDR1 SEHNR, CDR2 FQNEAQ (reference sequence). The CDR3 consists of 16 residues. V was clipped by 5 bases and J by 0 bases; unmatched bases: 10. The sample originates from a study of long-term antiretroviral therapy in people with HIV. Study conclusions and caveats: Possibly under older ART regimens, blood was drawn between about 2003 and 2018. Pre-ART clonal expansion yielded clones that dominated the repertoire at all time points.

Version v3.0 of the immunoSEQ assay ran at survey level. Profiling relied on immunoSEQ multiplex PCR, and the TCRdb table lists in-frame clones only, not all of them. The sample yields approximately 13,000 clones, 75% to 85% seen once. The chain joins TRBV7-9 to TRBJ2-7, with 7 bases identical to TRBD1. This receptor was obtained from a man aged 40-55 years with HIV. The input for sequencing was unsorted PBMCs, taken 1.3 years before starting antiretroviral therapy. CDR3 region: CASSRYRGPSSYEQYF. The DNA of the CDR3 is TGTGCCAGCAGCCGATACAGGGGACCAAGCTCCTACGAGCAGTACTTC.